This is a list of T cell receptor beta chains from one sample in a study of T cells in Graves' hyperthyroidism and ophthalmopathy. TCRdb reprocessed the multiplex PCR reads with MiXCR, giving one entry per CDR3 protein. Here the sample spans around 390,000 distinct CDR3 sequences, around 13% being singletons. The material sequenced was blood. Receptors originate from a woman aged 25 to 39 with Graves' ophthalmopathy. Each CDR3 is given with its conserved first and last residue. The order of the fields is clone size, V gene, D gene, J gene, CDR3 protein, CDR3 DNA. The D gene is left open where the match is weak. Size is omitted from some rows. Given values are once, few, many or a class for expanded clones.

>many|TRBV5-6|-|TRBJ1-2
CASISTGFNYGYTF
TGTGCCAGCATCTCGACAGGATTTAACTATGGCTACACCTTC
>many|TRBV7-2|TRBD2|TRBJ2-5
CASSSRLAGEKETQYF
TGTGCCAGCAGCTCCCGACTAGCGGGGGAAAAAGAGACCCAGTACTTC
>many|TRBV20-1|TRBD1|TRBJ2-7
CSARAFPQTGRVYEQYF
TGCAGTGCTAGAGCCTTTCCGCAGACAGGGCGGGTCTACGAGCAGTACTTC
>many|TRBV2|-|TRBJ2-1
CASLGNEQFF
TGTGCCAGCCTCGGTAATGAGCAGTTCTTC
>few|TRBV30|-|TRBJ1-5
CAWSTRQEDQPQHF
TGTGCCTGGAGTACACGACAGGAGGATCAGCCCCAGCATTTT
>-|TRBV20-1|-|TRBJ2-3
CSASGGSSRSSTDTQYF
TGCAGTGCTAGTGGGGGCTCCTCAAGGTCTAGCACAGATACGCAGTATTTT
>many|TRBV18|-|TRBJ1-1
CASSLNFDLNTEAFF
TGTGCCAGCTCACTCAATTTTGATTTGAACACTGAAGCTTTCTTT
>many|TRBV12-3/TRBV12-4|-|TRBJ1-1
CASSFLAEAFF
TGTGCCAGCAGTTTCCTCGCTGAAGCTTTCTTT
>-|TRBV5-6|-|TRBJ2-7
CASTPRSGWGEQYF
TGTGCCAGCACCCCCCGATCCGGGTGGGGAGAGCAGTACTTC
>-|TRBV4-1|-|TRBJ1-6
CASSQDGLGVPLHF
TGCGCCAGCAGCCAAGATGGCCTGGGAGTTCCCCTCCACTTT
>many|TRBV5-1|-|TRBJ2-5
CASSPSPSEEETQYF
TGCGCCAGCAGCCCTAGCCCCAGCGAAGAAGAGACCCAGTACTTC
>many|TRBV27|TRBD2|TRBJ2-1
CASSLTGTSFNEQFF
TGTGCCAGCAGTTTAACCGGGACTAGTTTCAATGAGCAGTTCTTC
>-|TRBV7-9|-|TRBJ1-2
CASSFGPAGAGRRIDGCTF
TGTGCCAGCAGCTTCGGCCCGGCTGGCGCAGGACGGAGAATTGATGGCTGCACCTTC
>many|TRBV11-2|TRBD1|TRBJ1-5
CASSLVRDRCNQPQHF
TGTGCCAGCAGCTTAGTCCGGGACAGATGCAATCAGCCCCAGCATTTT
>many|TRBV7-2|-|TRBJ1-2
CASSLGTYGYTF
TGTGCCAGCAGCCTAGGCACCTATGGCTACACCTTC
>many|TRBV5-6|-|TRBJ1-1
CASSLRTLSRAFF
TGTGCCAGCAGCTTGAGGACCCTGTCTCGGGCTTTCTTT
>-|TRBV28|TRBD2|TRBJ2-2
CASSFGGRETGELFF
TGTGCCAGCAGTTTTGGAGGGAGGGAGACCGGGGAGCTGTTTTTT
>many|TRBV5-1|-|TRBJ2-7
CASSLDHQGYEQYF
TGCGCCAGCAGCTTGGACCATCAGGGTTACGAGCAGTACTTC
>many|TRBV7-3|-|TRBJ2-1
CASSLLAGRSSYNEQFF
TGTGCCAGCAGCTTATTGGCGGGACGAAGCTCCTACAATGAGCAGTTCTTC
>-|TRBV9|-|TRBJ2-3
CASSVGQGRADTQYF
TGTGCCAGCAGCGTAGGACAGGGGAGGGCAGATACGCAGTATTTT
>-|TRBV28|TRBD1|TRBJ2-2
CASRSISLRGTGETGELFF
TGTGCCAGCAGATCTATATCCCTCCGCGGGACAGGGGAAACCGGGGAGCTGTTTTTT
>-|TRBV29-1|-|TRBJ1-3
CSVEDGETGNTIYF
TGCAGCGTTGAGGACGGGGAGACTGGAAACACCATATATTTT
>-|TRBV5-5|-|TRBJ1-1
CASSLGRQLEAFF
TGTGCCAGCAGCTTGGGAAGACAGTTAGAAGCTTTCTTT
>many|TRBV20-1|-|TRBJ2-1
CSAERGGIYNEQFF
TGCAGTGCTGAGAGGGGGGGTATATACAATGAGCAGTTCTTC
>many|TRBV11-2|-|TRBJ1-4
CASGFGVREKLFF
TGTGCCAGCGGGTTTGGGGTTCGGGAAAAACTGTTTTTT
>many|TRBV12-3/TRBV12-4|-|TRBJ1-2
CASSSPRWGNYGYTF
TGTGCCAGCAGTTCACCCCGATGGGGTAACTATGGCTACACCTTC
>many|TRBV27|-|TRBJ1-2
CASSFGTSNYGYTF
TGTGCCAGCAGTTTCGGGACCTCTAACTATGGCTACACCTTC
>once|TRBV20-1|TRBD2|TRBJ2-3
CSASPLKGLAGGLMDTQYF
TGCAGTGCTAGCCCATTGAAGGGACTAGCGGGGGGGCTGATGGATACGCAGTATTTT
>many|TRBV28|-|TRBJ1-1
CASRRGPNTEAFF
TGTGCCAGCAGGCGGGGGCCCAACACTGAAGCTTTCTTT
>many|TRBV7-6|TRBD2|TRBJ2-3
CASSRRAGSIDTQYF
TGTGCCAGCAGCCGACGAGCGGGGTCCATAGATACGCAGTATTTT
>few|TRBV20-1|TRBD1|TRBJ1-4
CSALPGQRILEKLFF
TGCAGTGCTCTTCCGGGACAGAGGATTCTCGAAAAACTGTTTTTT
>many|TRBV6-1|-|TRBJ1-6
CASSKVAQGNSPLHF
TGTGCCAGCAGTAAGGTGGCCCAGGGTAATTCACCCCTCCACTTT
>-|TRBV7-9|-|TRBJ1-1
CASSRPTGMGTEAFF
TGTGCCAGCAGCCGCCCAACAGGGATGGGCACTGAAGCTTTCTTT
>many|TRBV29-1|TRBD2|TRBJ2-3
CSVRTSGGADTQYF
TGCAGCGTTAGGACTAGCGGGGGGGCAGATACGCAGTATTTT
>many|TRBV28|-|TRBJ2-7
CASSLGLVEQYF
TGTGCCAGCAGTTTGGGACTCGTCGAGCAGTACTTC
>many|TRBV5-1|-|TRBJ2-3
CASSLFSGRSTDTQYF
TGCGCCAGCAGCTTGTTTTCCGGACGAAGCACAGATACGCAGTATTTT
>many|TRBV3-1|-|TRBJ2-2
CASSQSVWDKNTGELFF
TGTGCCAGCAGCCAAAGTGTTTGGGACAAGAACACCGGGGAGCTGTTTTTT
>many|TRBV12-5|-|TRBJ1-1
CASGFSGMTEAFF
TGTGCTAGTGGTTTTTCTGGGATGACTGAAGCTTTCTTT
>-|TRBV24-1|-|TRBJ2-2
CATSDPYQDGELFF
TGTGCCACCAGTGATCCGTACCAGGACGGGGAGCTGTTTTTT
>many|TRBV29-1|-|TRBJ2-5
CSVSSGNQETQYF
TGCAGCGTCTCCTCAGGGAACCAAGAGACCCAGTACTTC
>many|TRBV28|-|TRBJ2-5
CATSARGAYQETQYF
TGTGCCACGAGCGCGAGGGGGGCATACCAAGAGACCCAGTACTTC
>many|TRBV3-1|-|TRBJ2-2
CASSSLTGELFF
TGTGCCAGCAGCTCTCTCACCGGGGAGCTGTTTTTT
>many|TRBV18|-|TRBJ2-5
CASSQIPPQSQETQYF
TGTGCCAGCTCACAAATCCCCCCGCAGAGTCAAGAGACCCAGTACTTC
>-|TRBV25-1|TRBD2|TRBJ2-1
CASSDPGGGTFNEQFF
TGTGCCAGCAGTGATCCTGGCGGGGGGACATTCAATGAGCAGTTCTTC
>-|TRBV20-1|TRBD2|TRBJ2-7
CSAPGTSGSYEQYF
TGCAGTGCTCCGGGGACTAGCGGCTCCTACGAGCAGTACTTC
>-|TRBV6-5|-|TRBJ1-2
CASSYGKRNYGYTF
TGTGCCAGCAGTTACGGAAAACGTAACTATGGCTACACCTTC
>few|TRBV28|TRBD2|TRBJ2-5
CAINERGGGTQYF
TGTGCCATCAACGAGCGGGGGGGAGGGACCCAGTACTTC
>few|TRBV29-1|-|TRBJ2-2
CSVERSRPGELFF
TGCAGCGTTGAAAGGTCCAGACCCGGGGAGCTGTTTTTT
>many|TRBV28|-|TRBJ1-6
CASSPYPDANSPLHF
TGTGCCAGCAGTCCCTATCCGGACGCTAATTCACCCCTCCACTTT
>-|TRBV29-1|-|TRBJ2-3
CSVSYPIGLTDTQYF
TGCAGCGTATCCTACCCGATTGGGCTGACAGATACGCAGTATTTT
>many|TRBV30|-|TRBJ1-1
CAWGTENTEAFF
TGTGCCTGGGGGACGGAGAACACTGAAGCTTTCTTT
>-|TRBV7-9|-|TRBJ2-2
CASSLVSGKNTGELFF
TGTGCCAGCAGCTTAGTTTCCGGGAAGAACACCGGGGAGCTGTTTTTT